Detailed here is one T cell receptor beta chain. Its antigen target is currently unknown. Base quality data are lacking; no much larger clone is found one base away. The data derive from a study of blood T cell repertoires in COVID-19 (dated by TCRdb to the early 2020s). Background for the entire study: Collaborator samples came from the United States, Italy and Spain and covered acute and convalescent phases of COVID-19. The prospective study material was composed of cDNA or gDNA derived from T cells, B-cell-depleted T cells, or PBMCs. Subjects who had been exposed to COVID-19, were actively infected with it, or had recovered from it provided the deeply sampled blood TCRbeta repertoires that made up the dataset. The repertoires were released in a freely available public database meant as a resource for research on the immune response to SARS-CoV-2. The samples were drawn from two sources: the first 160 participants of the ongoing ImmuneRACE study, and fewer than 1,500 subjects contributed by 6 global collaborators. A de-identified subject ID, COVID-19 status, age in years and sex were almost always included in the sample metadata. Where available, HLA class I and class II types were taken from metadata supplied by the sample provider and were not determined by assay-based typing. What the work shows at the level of the full study, not this receptor alone: How much clinical and demographic metadata was included differed by source and by participant, and the metadata was provided uncurated.

One collaborating source in Seattle enrolled patients during active infection and followed them longitudinally through the course of disease. Each collaborating institution followed its own protocols to collect whole blood in K2EDTA tubes. Collaborator samples were shipped for TCRbeta analysis as frozen whole blood, isolated PBMCs, or DNA extracted from either sample type. TCRbeta CDR3 regions were amplified from genomic DNA using the immunoSEQ Assay, a bias-controlled multiplex PCR. Turning to the authors' computational methods: The number of nucleated cells in each sample was estimated by amplification of reference gene primers within the assay. To quantify the absolute abundance of each unique TCRbeta CDR3 rearrangement, sequence reads were collapsed and filtered. For each sample, productive Simpson clonality was calculated as the square root of Simpson's diversity index over productive rearrangements. TCRdb took over this immuneACCESS table, retaining in-frame rearrangements with V and J assigned. Such tables are incomplete; in checked studies, under half of the missing clones stem from an unresolved V gene, and the remainder is unexplained. The D gene and trimming were derived from the DNA, and the V and J assignments and clone size from that table. Across this sample there are over 200,000 clones, with nearly 85% seen only once. 1.3% of the sample comes from the top ten.

The germline V gene sets CDR1 to MDHEN and CDR2 to SYDVKM. Including the terminal cysteine and phenylalanine, the CDR3 comprises 15 residues. CDR3 DNA is the only sequence kept; it has 45 bases, read in frame from the first base. The junction carries 19 bases between V and J, which are trimmed by 10 bases and 1 base respectively. Material: peripheral blood. The TCR was taken from a woman between 25 and 40 years old with COVID-19, enrolled during active disease. The chain uses TRBV28 and TRBJ2-5; a tentative D match to TRBD2 spans 6 bases. The DNA is TGTGCCACCGGGGGAAACCGGGACTCCCAAGAGACCCAGTACTTC. Translation gives CATGGNRDSQETQYF.